Described below is a single T cell receptor beta chain sequence and its context. The authors' processing: By means of reference gene primer amplification, nucleated cell counts were estimated. The protocol was immunoSEQ multiplex PCR, while the TCRdb copy is restricted to in-frame clones and leaves out a portion. Clonal size and the V and J genes are those of that table, whereas D and trimming came from the DNA. Of about 250,000 clones in the sample, around 86% were seen once. These data are taken from a study of blood T cell repertoires in COVID-19. As for the study in general: T cells, B-cell-depleted T cells, or PBMCs provided the cDNA or gDNA that served as material.

Ages ranged from about 18 to 100 years, with residence in 24 US areas. Two negative PCRs, clearance, or symptom resolution had been documented for recovered Cohort 3 donors. CDR1 is LGHNA, CDR2 YNFKEQ, per germline. Between the trimmed V and J ends, which lost 6 bases and 2 bases, there was a span of 15 bases. The CDR3 consists of 15 residues. The chain recombines TRBV4-2 with TRBJ2-3, with no clear D. This TCR was sampled from a woman aged 45-60 years who had recovered from COVID-19. Sequencing was performed on PBMCs or T cells enriched from blood (not recorded which). The CDR3 loop reads CASSQTSEPTDTQYF. The CDR3, as DNA: TGTGCCAGCAGTCAGACATCCGAACCCACAGATACGCAGTATTTT.